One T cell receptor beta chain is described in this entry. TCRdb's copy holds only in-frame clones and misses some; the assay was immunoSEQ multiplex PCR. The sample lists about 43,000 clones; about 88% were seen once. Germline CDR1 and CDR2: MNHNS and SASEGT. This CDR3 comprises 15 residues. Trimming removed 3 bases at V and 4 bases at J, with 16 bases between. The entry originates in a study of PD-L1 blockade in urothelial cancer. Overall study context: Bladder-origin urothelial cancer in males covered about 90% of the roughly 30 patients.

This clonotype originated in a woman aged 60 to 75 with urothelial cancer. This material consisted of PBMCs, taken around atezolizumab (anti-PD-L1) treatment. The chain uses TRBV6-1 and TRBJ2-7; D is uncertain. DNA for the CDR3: TGTGCCAGCAGTGAGAACCTAGACCCCAGATACGAGCAGTACTTC. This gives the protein CASSENLDPRYEQYF.